Sequencing of this T cell receptor (beta chain) was carried out in a study of cytomegalovirus exposure and HLA in healthy donors listed by TCRdb under 2017. As for the study more broadly: In an earlier analysis of roughly 590 of the donors, around 300 Gb of sequence data and approximately 100 million unique TCR beta sequences from 150 million to 200 million T cells were reported. An early release that covered approximately 600 HLA-typed donors contained about 300 gigabases of sequencing data and tens of millions of unique TCR sequences. Of the approximately 400 genotyped donors, over 65% fell in the genetic ancestry cluster associated with self-reported Caucasian donors. The study aimed to test whether cataloging public T cell receptors could reveal signatures of past pathogen exposure. The study used immunosequencing to profile the T cell repertoires of several hundred subjects and linked those repertoires to cytomegalovirus serostatus. Besides the first cohort of 500 to 700 subjects, a separate validation cohort made up of about 120 different subjects was used. The study combined high-throughput TCR immunosequencing, statistical association of individual TCRs with disease status, and machine learning to predict cytomegalovirus infection status. In a later analysis, previously published TCR beta repertoires from 550 to 750 donors were re-analyzed and high-resolution HLA genotyping was added so that TCR occurrence patterns could be studied. In the later analysis, no new phenotypic data were used to find candidate immune exposures; instead, reliance was placed on TCR beta sequences and their occurrence across donors. An earlier analysis of 587 of the donors used high-throughput TCR beta sequencing to judge whether each TCR beta V gene segment behaved as functional or pseudogenic. Donor age, sex, ethnicity and CMV serostatus were compiled together with the repertoire data. A later genetic analysis took genome-wide SNP genotypes for 398 of the 666 donors and used that subset as a discovery cohort. Every discovery cohort repertoire had been produced on one sequencing platform. Class I and class II HLA loci were covered by the typing at four-digit resolution. The number of donors typed differed by locus, with roughly 620-630 for A, B, C, DRB1 and DQB1, roughly 520 for DQA1, 600 to 610 for DPA1, and 472 for DPB1. Because of strong linkage in the cohort, 5 or 6 DR-DQ haplotypes were treated as single units for association and clustering. Across around 400 genotyped donors of the cohort, an average of about 240,000 unique TCR beta nucleotide sequences per donor were sequenced, and 15% to 20% of those sequences were non-productive.

The library was prepared using the immunoSEQ multiplex PCR assay. The multiplex PCR relied on a mix of 60 forward primers for TCR Vbeta segments and 13 reverse primers for TCR Jbeta segments. Amplification of the CDR3 region of rearranged TCR beta genes was performed with a multiplex PCR assay on genomic DNA. The Illumina HiSeq System was used to sequence the amplified TCR beta libraries as 87-base-pair reads. The authors' pipeline ran thus. Across the 600 to 700 repertoires, a later analysis counted approximately 75 million unique TCR beta chains, around 11 million of which were shared by at least two donors. Raw reads were error-corrected and collapsed into unique sequences with a nearest-neighbor algorithm that merged closely related sequences to remove PCR and sequencing errors. To assign V, D and J gene segments, CDR3 sequences were aligned to IMGT reference sequences. For a sequence to be retained, at least a six-nucleotide match to both a V gene segment and a J gene segment was required. A rearrangement was called productive if the CDR3 had no stop codons and remained in frame with V and J, and every other rearrangement was called non-productive. Following IMGT convention, CDR3 was defined as the stretch from the second conserved V-encoded cysteine to the conserved J-encoded phenylalanine. The earlier analysis of a few hundred of the donors excluded sequences that lacked an unambiguous match to a single V gene segment. In an earlier analysis of 587 of the donors, V segments were called functional above 56.7% productive rearrangements and were called segregating when the between-donor standard deviation exceeded 5%. A statistical classification framework was built to diagnose cytomegalovirus status from the catalog of TCR beta chain sequences. A later analysis assigned V and J genes by comparing TCR nucleotide sequences with IMGT/GENE-DB human TR gene sequences. The TCRdist pipeline was used in a later analysis to assign CDR3 sequences and most-parsimonious VDJ recombination scenarios. A later analysis defined each TCR beta chain by its CDR3 amino acid sequence plus V-gene family, and excluded reads lacking a unique V-gene family. A later analysis removed nearly 600 highly shared, low-generation-probability nucleotide sequences to deal with suspected cross-contamination and a sequencing artifact. A later analysis calculated a clonal expansion index for each public chain from normalized within-repertoire ranks of inferred template counts. Generation probabilities in a later analysis came from a VDJ recombination model fitted to out-of-frame rearrangements, and those results were checked against IGoR. In a later analysis, hypergeometric tests were used to score TCR-TCR, TCR-HLA and TCR-CMV co-occurrence, with a repertoire-size bias correction applied to TCR pairs. A later analysis estimated false discovery rates by permuting HLA or CMV assignments 20 times. A later analysis grouped co-occurring TCRs with DBSCAN, adding TCRdist sequence similarity when clustering within HLA-allele-positive subsets. Co-occurrence clustering excluded repertoires with fewer than 30,000 or more than 120,000 public chains, plus five with anomalous nucleotide sharing. TCRdb holds this immuneACCESS table with in-frame rearrangements only. Some clones are missing; in checked studies, unresolved V genes explain under half, and the rest has no known cause. V and J calls and clone size are those listed in that table; D and trimming were worked out from the DNA. This sample has about 160,000 clones in its table, and about four fifths of those were observed once. The ten biggest clones cover roughly a tenth of the sample.

Notes on this clone: The specificity of this receptor is unknown. No much larger clonotype is one base removed from it; base qualities were not supplied.

In total, roughly 710 healthy bone marrow donors made up the cohort. At the time of sampling, all cohort members were nominally healthy, though unrecorded immune exposures were likely present. The donor tested CMV seropositive, placing the donor among the roughly 300 seropositive members of the cohort. A peripheral blood sample was provided by each donor, and peripheral blood mononuclear cells were used for TCR beta sequencing. Genomic DNA extraction from the blood cell samples was performed with the Qiagen DNeasy Blood Extraction Kit. The CDR3 sequence holds 12 residues, the cysteine and phenylalanine included. The retained sequence is limited to the CDR3, 36 bases, with the frame set at the first base. CDR1 and CDR2 (MDHEN, SYDVKM) derive from the germline V gene. Trimming leaves V shorter by 5 bases and J shorter by 5 bases, with the junction holding 2 bases beyond the gene matches. The paper's findings and limits, for the study overall: In a later genetic analysis, a missense DCLRE1C variant was associated with V-gene and J-gene trimming of TCR beta chains, and the association was replicated in an independent cohort. Strong co-occurrence of HLA alleles, especially DR and DQ, made assigning TCR associations to individual alleles difficult. Roughly 17 rarely observed V segments, including chromosome 9 orphons, were excluded from the earlier analysis of approximately 600 of the donors because counts were too low. Immune exposure information for the cohort was limited to CMV serostatus. The authors suggested that the approach could potentially be extended to other disease states and immunological phenotypes. An earlier analysis of several hundred of the donors showed that most TCR beta V segments appeared in productive rearrangements either about 87% or about 30% of the time, which broadly matched IMGT annotations. Most CMV-associated TCR beta chains appeared to be HLA-restricted in a later analysis, and the HLA associations seemed to be driven largely by CMV exposure. Most TCR sequences were observed very rarely across donors, whereas some public TCRs were present in many individuals. A further reported finding was that TCR beta sequences accurately predicted the HLA-A and HLA-B alleles for most subjects in the first cohort. In a later analysis, some 17,000 TCR beta sequences were associated with specific HLA alleles at a false discovery rate of 0.05. A total of about 180 TCR beta chains were listed by the study as associated with cytomegalovirus. In this cohort, only TCR beta chains were sequenced, and detectable features were limited by the absence of alpha or paired-chain data. Because some donors lacked HLA typing at each locus, the association tests relied only on the typed subset. Roughly uniform sequencing depth across donors was assumed in presence/absence analyses, although this assumption may not hold. Compared with the roughly 600-donor mean, donors in an Asian-associated ancestry cluster had fewer N-insertions in productive TCRs, according to a later genetic analysis. A cluster of highly shared sequence variants was judged likely to represent a technical artifact of the sequencing pipeline. Because the 87-base-pair reads could not distinguish some IMGT-functional V segments, including TRBV6-2 and TRBV6-3, those segments were excluded. Several of the top co-occurrence clusters appeared to be linked to parvovirus B19, influenza, CMV and Epstein-Barr virus, according to a later analysis. Correlated functional status among segregating V segments might reflect linkage disequilibrium, but an unknown experimental factor could not be ruled out. The classifier was reported to diagnose cytomegalovirus status with high specificity and sensitivity in both the original and validation cohorts. In a later analysis, TCR association rates were found to vary across HLA loci, with the most associated TCRs seen for DRB1 alleles and the fewest for HLA-C alleles. Compared with equally common non-associated chains, HLA-associated TCR beta chains in a later analysis were more clonally expanded and had lower generation probabilities. In vitro tests confirmed that a few of the cytomegalovirus-associated TCR beta chains recognize cytomegalovirus antigens.

The material sequenced was PBMCs. The receptor was isolated from a man between 45 and 60 years old in good health and CMV-seropositive. Here the chain combines TRBV28 and TRBJ2-7, with 8 bases in between that match TRBD1. CDR3 loop: CASSPQGDEQYF. The nucleotide sequence is TGTGCCAGCAGTCCACAGGGGGACGAGCAGTACTTC.